This record concerns one T cell receptor (beta chain) sequence. This clonotype was found a few times. The antigen it binds to is not known. Base qualities are not at hand, and no much larger clone is one base apart. Sample time point, as interpreted from the label and publication: sample taken at primary tumor resection. Donors were around 71 patients with early-stage, untreated non-small cell lung cancer from the lung TRACERx cohort. Without any cell sorting, TCR sequencing was performed on whole RNA extracted either from tumor and nontumor lung tissue or from cryopreserved PBMC samples. A patient was chosen for TCR sequencing only when enough RNA was available from at least two tumor regions. A lung pathologist reviewed the tumor and adjacent nontumor lung specimens before the specimens were selected. V and J are trimmed by 3 bases and 3 bases, and the gene matches miss 8 bases of the junction. Inclusive of the bounding cysteine and phenylalanine, the CDR3 is 14 residues long. Kept here is only the CDR3 DNA, which spans 42 bases and is read in frame from base 1. CDR1 and CDR2 were assigned from the germline V gene (reference sequence) as DFQATT and SNEGSKA.

These data belong to a study of spatial heterogeneity in lung cancer (dated by TCRdb to about 2019). Regarding the study in general: More beta-chain than alpha-chain transcripts were consistently detected, likely reflecting higher beta-chain transcript abundance. In the raw uncorrected reads, each unique combination of TCR and UMI appeared more than ten times on average. The study linked features of the TCR repertoire to counts of nonsynonymous mutations, which were determined by whole-exome sequencing of tumor tissue. In non-small cell lung cancer, the study made a quantitative comparison of TCR alpha and beta repertoires among multiple tumor regions, matched nontumor lung and blood. A strong correlation was found between TCR transcript counts in tumor regions and a T cell transcriptional module score from matched bulk RNA-seq. At surgery, fewer than 250 tumor regions, some 61 matched nontumor lung samples and more than 55 PBMC samples were TCR-sequenced for both alpha and beta chains. Study-wide findings and limitations: Counts of ubiquitous and regional expanded TCRs correlated with counts of ubiquitous and regional nonsynonymous mutations, respectively. The tumor nonsynonymous mutation count correlated with the number of expanded alpha and beta TCRs within the tumor. TCR-seq coverage of tumor T cells was estimated at only roughly 7.7% for alpha chains and more than 11% for beta chains. Confirming at a functional level the hypothesis that regional TCRs recognize regional mutations was considered to require additional single-cell paired TCR alpha and beta sequencing.

Library preparation used 5' RACE. Sequenced on a NextSeq 500. In the TCR library protocol, a unique molecular identifier was attached to each TCR cDNA molecule so that PCR and sequencing errors could be corrected. Concerning the study's data processing: TCR identification, UMI-based error correction and CDR3 extraction were all carried out with Decombinator tools. Expanded TCRs were defined as those above a frequency of 2 per 1,000, corresponding to the top 1% of the tumor frequency distribution. Expanded tumor TCRs were classed as regional if statistically deemed absent (corrected P<0.05) from at least one tumor region, otherwise ubiquitous. Each repertoire was subsampled 100 times to 5,000 TCRs, after which Renyi diversity was computed with the R vegan package. CDR3 similarity networks were built from amino acid triplet string-kernel similarity, with CDR3s being connected when pairwise similarity was above 0.82. Starting from the raw public reads, TCRdb applied fastp trimming at Q25, assembled clones with MiXCR and retained in-frame beta chains. Each CDR3 protein gets just one entry, which takes the most common genes and DNA from the rows behind it. In this record, the V and J calls reflect TCRdb's handling and not the investigators' own analysis. Within this sample are some 25,000 distinct CDR3 sequences, with less than 9% of them counted one time only. The ten largest clones represent approximately 24% of the sample.

The receptor's source is a male donor with early-stage non-small cell lung cancer. The chain is made from TRBV20-1 and TRBJ2-7, and 7 bases in between align with TRBD2. Material: lung tumor tissue, obtained at surgery. The CDR3 sequence is CSARPSGEFYEQYF. The sequenced DNA is TGCAGTGCTAGGCCCAGCGGGGAGTTCTACGAGCAGTACTTC.